The 23 T cell receptor beta chains presented below share a single source sample, sequenced in a study of T cells in narcolepsy. TCRdb's copy holds only in-frame clones and misses some; the assay was immunoSEQ multiplex PCR. Altogether tens of thousands of clones are present, roughly 80% being singletons, with the ten largest covering roughly 1.3%. The sample consisted of CD45RA- memory CD4+ T cells from PBMCs. All receptors derive from a human donor with narcolepsy.

The chain uses TRBV7-8 and TRBJ1-2; D unresolved. Looked up from germline, CDR1 is SGHVS and CDR2 is FQNEAQ. Trimming pared 0 bases from V and 0 bases from J, leaving 8 bases between. The CDR3 length is 15 residues. CDR3 sequence: CASSLAAMSNYGYTF. CDR3 coding DNA: TGTGCCAGCAGCTTAGCAGCCATGTCTAACTATGGCTACACCTTC. Together with reference TRBV7-8 and TRBJ1-2, the CDR3 gives the full variable domain: GAGVSQSPRYKVAKRGQDVALRCDPISGHVSLFWYQQALGQGPEFLTYFQNEAQLDKSGLPSDRFFAERPEGSVSTLKIQRTQQEDSAVYLCASSLAAMSNYGYTFGSGTRLTVV.

The chain uses TRBV18 and TRBJ1-2; TRBD1 aligns across 8 bases. The length of the CDR3 is 15 residues. The trim removed 6 bases at V and 5 bases at J, leaving 11 bases unmatched. Germline values: CDR1 KGHSH, CDR2 LQKENI. CDR3 nucleotide sequence: TGTGCCAGCTCCCGCAGGACAGGGACCCTGTATGGCTACACCTTC. This gives the protein CASSRRTGTLYGYTF.

CDR3 loop: CASSWGPGGEAFF. The CDR3 region has the DNA TGTGCCAGCAGCTGGGGCCCTGGCGGTGAAGCTTTCTTT. This chain joins TRBV7-9 and TRBJ1-1; a weak D match, TRBD1 (5 bases). This CDR3 region has 13 residues. The V and J ends lost 4 bases and 7 bases respectively, with 13 bases between them. Germline V gene data show CDR1 as SEHNR and CDR2 as FQNEAQ (reference sequence).

This clone was counted a few times. The chain employs TRBV5-1 and TRBJ2-3, with 7 bases fitting TRBD2. Losses at the gene ends were 4 bases for V and 3 bases for J; bases not matched to a gene: 17. The CDR3 contains 18 residues. CDR1 and CDR2 from the germline V gene are SGHRS and YFSETQ. The DNA of the CDR3 is TGCGCCAGCAGCCCCCGTAACCTGAAGGGGCGGGGGACAGATACGCAGTATTTT. Its translation: CASSPRNLKGRGTDTQYF.

This chain connects TRBV30 to TRBJ1-3; the D gene is possibly TRBD1 (5 bases). There are 12 residues in the CDR3. The germline V gene encodes CDR1 GTSNPN and CDR2 SVGIG (reference sequence). The ends were cut back, 8 bases at V and 7 bases at J, with 15 bases in the middle. The CDR3 loop is CAGSFGANTIYF. The CDR3 DNA reads TGTGCCGGATCCTTCGGGGCTAACACCATATATTTT. Full variable domain (outside the CDR3, taken from reference TRBV30 and TRBJ1-3): SQTIHQWPATLVQPVGSPLSLECTVEGTSNPNLYWYRQAAGRGLQLLFYSVGIGQISSEVPQNLSASRPQDRQFILSSKKLLLSDSGFYLCAGSFGANTIYFGEGSWLTVV.

This clone occurred a few times. The J gene is TRBJ2-6, the V gene TRBV11-1; D remains unclear. The CDR3 extends over 14 amino acids. With 5 bases removed from V and 0 bases from J, the gap between germline ends came to 5 bases. Looked up from germline, CDR1 is SGHAT and CDR2 is FQDESV (reference sequence). CDR3 bases: TGTGCCAGCAGCACTGACTCTGGGGCCAACGTCCTGACTTTC. Translated, it gives CASSTDSGANVLTF.

The chain uses TRBV11-2 and TRBJ2-1; D gene uncertain. This CDR3 has 13 residues. V was pared by 6 bases and J by 1 base, with 7 bases between. Germline-derived CDR1 and CDR2 are SGHAT and FQNNGV. The CDR3: CASSLTSYNEQFF. The CDR3 coding sequence is TGTGCCAGCAGTCTAACTTCCTACAATGAGCAGTTCTTC.

The genes are TRBV7-9 and TRBJ1-4; 7 positions match TRBD1. Germline CDR1 reads SEHNR; CDR2 reads FQNEAQ (reference sequence). The V and J ends lost 1 base and 2 bases, in that order; junction bases with no gene match: 7. This CDR3 contains 17 residues. The CDR3 loop reads CASSLGSVGQTNEKLFF. In DNA form, the CDR3 reads TGTGCCAGCAGCTTAGGGTCAGTGGGACAGACTAATGAAAAACTGTTTTTT.

This chain joins TRBV4-3 and TRBJ2-3; weak D call: TRBD2 (5 bases). CDR1 is LGHNA, CDR2 YSLEER, per germline. This CDR3 is 15 amino acids long. V lost 1 base and J lost 2, with 10 bases in between. Here the CDR3 DNA reads TGCGCCAGCAGCCAAGGGATCGGGGACACAGATACGCAGTATTTT. Translating it yields CASSQGIGDTDTQYF.

The chain recombines TRBV10-3 with TRBJ1-1; TRBD1 is a possible D gene (6 bases). Germline V gene sequence: CDR1 ENHRY, CDR2 SYGVKD. Trimming took 8 bases from V and 0 from J, leaving 16 bases between them. There are 15 residues in the CDR3. The CDR3 DNA follows: TGTGCCATCCGCGGAGAGGGGGGGATGAACACTGAAGCTTTCTTT. Its translation: CAIRGEGGMNTEAFF.

The rearrangement joins TRBV28 to TRBJ1-5; D remains ambiguous. The CDR3 is 15 amino acids. Trimming removed 3 bases at V and 1 base at J, with 10 bases between. The V gene's germline CDR1 is MDHEN and CDR2 SYDVKM. In DNA form, the CDR3 reads TGTGCCAGCAGTTTGGTGGGGAAGAGCAATCAGCCCCAGCATTTT. It translates to CASSLVGKSNQPQHF.

CDR3 region: CASSFITSNEQFF. CDR3 nucleotide sequence: TGTGCCAGCAGTTTCATAACTAGCAATGAGCAGTTCTTC. The chain recombines TRBV27 with TRBJ2-1; the D gene is possibly TRBD2 (5 bases). Trimming took 3 bases from V and 6 from J, leaving 9 bases between them. Germline values: CDR1 MNHEY, CDR2 SMNVEV (reference sequence). The CDR3 runs to 13 residues.

J is TRBJ1-4 and V is TRBV4-3, with D perhaps matching TRBD1 (5 bases). Germline loops: CDR1 LGHNA, CDR2 YSLEER. This CDR3 has 15 residues. V was pared by 1 base and J by 6 bases, with 12 bases between. This CDR3 reads CASSQVMGRDEKLFF. The DNA for the CDR3 is TGCGCCAGCAGCCAAGTTATGGGCAGGGATGAAAAACTGTTTTTT.

To note about this clone: The junction departs from the called germline gene at one end, perhaps through a read error. The gene calls are TRBV7-2 and TRBJ1-5; D is ambiguous. Germline CDR1 is SGHTA and CDR2 is FQGNSA. There are 14 residues in the CDR3. Here the CDR3 reads CASSPGGSTQPQHF. CDR3 nucleotides: TGTGCCAGCAGCCCTGGAGGGAGCACTCAGCCCCAGCATTTT.

This clone was detected once. The chain carries TRBV28 and TRBJ2-5, with a tentative D call TRBD1 (6 bases). The V end lost 6 bases, the J end lost 2 bases, and 13 bases lay between the germline ends. Germline-derived CDR1 and CDR2 are MDHEN and SYDVKM. The CDR3 is 14 amino acids. The CDR3 DNA reads as TGTGCCAGCAGCTCAGGACAGATGCAAGAGACCCAGTACTTC. This encodes CASSSGQMQETQYF.

This sequence joins TRBV7-6 and TRBJ2-2, with TRBD1 as a possible D gene (6 bases). Between the trimmed V and J ends, which lost 5 bases and 7 bases, there was a span of 14 bases. Germline V gene lookup returns CDR1 SGHVS and CDR2 FNYEAQ. The CDR3 spans 14 residues. CDR3 nucleotides: TGTGCCAGCAGCAGCACAGGGTTAAACGGGGAGCTGTTTTTT. This gives the protein CASSSTGLNGELFF.

This clone occurred once. V usage is TRBV18 and J usage is TRBJ2-3, with 7 positions matching TRBD2. The CDR3 extends over 15 amino acids. The ends lost 6 bases at V and 0 bases at J; junction bases unmatched: 6. Germline loops: CDR1 KGHSH, CDR2 LQKENI. CDR3 DNA: TGTGCCAGCTCCCTCGGGGGGATTAGCACAGATACGCAGTATTTT. Protein product: CASSLGGISTDTQYF.

On this clone itself: Distinct nucleotide sequences in the sample also encode this CDR3. The V call is TRBV29-1, the J call TRBJ1-5, with D perhaps TRBD1 (5 bases). V shed 4 bases and J shed 2 bases, with 6 bases lying between them. Germline CDR1 and CDR2: SQVTM and ANQGSEA. The CDR3 spans 12 residues. The CDR3 reads CSVGGGNQPQHF. The CDR3 nucleotides read TGCAGCGTTGGGGGCGGCAATCAGCCCCAGCATTTT.

This chain uses TRBV5-4 with TRBJ2-1, with D tentatively TRBD2 (6 bases). This CDR3 has 14 amino acids. Trimming took 4 bases from V and 6 from J, leaving 14 bases between them. The germline gives CDR1 SGHNT, CDR2 YYREEE (reference sequence). CDR3 sequence: CASSKPGLSNEQFF. DNA for the CDR3: TGTGCCAGCAGCAAACCGGGACTCTCCAATGAGCAGTTCTTC.

The chain recombines TRBV5-1 with TRBJ1-5; D remains unclear. The V and J ends lost 4 bases and 7 bases respectively, with 12 bases between them. Per the germline V gene, CDR1 is SGHRS and CDR2 is YFSETQ. The CDR3 loop spans 13 amino acids. Here the CDR3 DNA reads TGCGCCAGCAGCCCCGACGGGCGCCAGCCCCAGCATTTT. Translated: CASSPDGRQPQHF.

V gene TRBV28 combines with J gene TRBJ2-6; D gene ambiguous. This CDR3 has 15 amino acids. The germline CDR1 and CDR2 sequences are MDHEN and SYDVKM. Trimming left V 5 bases short and J 3 bases short, with 11 bases between. The CDR3 sequence is CASSPPPGGANVLTF. Written as DNA, the CDR3 is TGTGCCAGCAGTCCCCCCCCGGGTGGGGCCAACGTCCTGACTTTC.

The J gene is TRBJ2-5, the V gene TRBV7-9; 8 bases are shared with TRBD2. This CDR3 has 14 amino acids. The ends lost 3 bases at V and 5 bases at J; junction bases unmatched: 5. Germline V gene lookup returns CDR1 SEHNR and CDR2 FQNEAQ (reference sequence). In DNA form, the CDR3 reads TGTGCCAGCAGCTTTCCGGCTAGCGGGGAGACCCAGTACTTC. Protein sequence: CASSFPASGETQYF.

The chain is built from TRBV28 and TRBJ2-7; 8 nucleotides line up with TRBD2. This CDR3 region has 15 residues. The V gene end was trimmed by 11 bases and the J gene end by 0 bases; junction bases not matched to a gene: 12. Germline-derived CDR1 and CDR2 are MDHEN and SYDVKM. For the CDR3, the DNA is TGTGCCGGCCAACGGGGGGGGTCGAGCTCCTACGAGCAGTACTTC. Protein sequence: CAGQRGGSSSYEQYF.